This T cell receptor beta chain was captured by sequencing in a study of cytomegalovirus exposure and HLA in healthy donors. Findings of the study overall: Later on, analysis showed that most CMV-associated TCR beta chains appeared to be HLA-restricted. TCR sequences were mostly rare, though some public TCRs occurred in many donors.

The PCR employed 60 Vbeta primers together with 13 Jbeta primers. Method: immunoSEQ multiplex PCR; TCRdb's copy keeps in-frame clones and lacks some. Among under 200,000 clones listed, around 77% were seen once. To note about this clone: Its antigen is not known.

In germline, CDR1 is KGHSH, CDR2 LQKENI. The ends were cut back, 2 bases at V and 6 bases at J, with 13 bases in the middle. The CDR3 is 14 amino acids. The sequencing input was PBMCs. The rearrangement links TRBV18 to TRBJ1-2; weak D call: TRBD1 (6 bases). The clonotype originates from a woman aged 50 to 65 in good health and CMV-seropositive. Written as DNA, the CDR3 is TGTGCCAGCTCACCAATGCTGACAGGCGATGGCTACACCTTC. It codes for CASSPMLTGDGYTF.